Described below is a single T cell receptor beta chain sequence and its context. Its antigen is undetermined. V was clipped by 5 bases and J by 2 bases, with 7 bases between them. This CDR3 region has 13 residues. Germline V CDR1 and CDR2: MGHDK, SYGVNS. This record belongs to a study of shared clonotypes between healthy human individuals. Study-level results: Estimated clonotype richness was generally higher in naive than memory subsets.

Produced via immunoSEQ multiplex PCR; TCRdb's table is partial and in-frame only. The sample holds 550,000 to 600,000 clones, roughly 98% seen once. CD45RO-negative, CCR7-positively selected cells formed the naive CD8 fraction, excluding terminally differentiated effector memory CD45RA+ cells. The sequence was obtained from a man aged 25-45 years in good health. The sequenced material came from naive CD8+ T cells sorted from blood. The V call is TRBV25-1, the J call TRBJ2-1, with D unclear. The CDR3, as DNA: TGTGCCAGCAGTAGGGCTCCCTACAATGAGCAGTTCTTC. It yields the protein CASSRAPYNEQFF.